This T cell receptor (beta chain) stems from a study of shared clonotypes between healthy human individuals. The authors' processing: As immunoSEQ supplied junction-only sequences (without quality scores), filtering differed. Using immunoSEQ multiplex PCR, the repertoire was profiled, and TCRdb retains in-frame clones only, with some absent. V and J calls and clone size follow that table, whereas D and trimming were derived from the DNA. The data show fewer than 850,000 clones, with 96% seen just once and around 0.21% held by the top ten. Only CD45RO-negative cells positively selected for CCR7 counted as naive CD8 cells, so terminally differentiated effector memory CD45RA+ cells were excluded. All the donors were Caucasian adults who lived in Nashville, Tennessee. About this clone itself: As yet, its antigen is unknown.

The CDR3 spans 16 residues. With V trimmed by 5 bases and J by 0 bases, 9 bases remained unmatched. Germline CDR1 and CDR2: MDHEN and SYDVKM. Overall study results and limits: Sampling was confined to blood; repertoires within tissues likely differ.

V gene TRBV28 combines with J gene TRBJ2-7, with 8 positions matching TRBD1. Material for sequencing was naive CD8+ T cells sorted from blood. This sequence was found in a man between 25 and 39 years old in good health. Here the CDR3 DNA reads TGTGCCAGCAGTGCTGGGCGGGACAGGAGCTCCTACGAGCAGTACTTC. Amino acids: CASSAGRDRSSYEQYF.